The clone carrying this T cell receptor (beta chain) appeared many times. The antigen remains undetermined. This entry is derived from a study of Graves' ophthalmopathy and Graves' hyperthyroidism. At the level of the study: Cases classed as stable hyperthyroidism had no ophthalmopathy within 18 months of follow-up.

The CDR3 contains 14 residues. Trimming removed 1 base from V and 5 bases from J, with 13 bases in between. In germline, CDR1 is SGDLS, CDR2 YYNGEE. General study findings and limits: Most thyroid-expanded clonotypes exceeding 0.001 frequency were also found in blood.

As the template, RNA transcripts were used to amplify TCR beta CDR3 regions. HTBI primers primed a first-round RT-PCR, and a second-round multiplex PCR followed. MiXCR was run by TCRdb on the multiplex PCR reads, yielding one entry per CDR3 protein. The data show around 1,200,000 distinct CDR3 sequences, 35% to 40% seen once. The sequencing input was peripheral blood or thyroid tissue (not recorded which). The TCR was taken from an adult man with Graves' hyperthyroidism. The chain joins TRBV9 to TRBJ2-7, with a weak D call TRBD2 (5 bases). The CDR3: CASSVSTTLNEQYF. The CDR3 DNA sequence: TGTGCCAGCAGCGTATCGACTACTCTCAACGAGCAGTACTTC.